This T cell receptor (beta chain) was captured by sequencing in a study of blood T cell repertoires in COVID-19. Across the whole study: The cDNA or gDNA used as material had been derived from T cells, B-cell-depleted T cells, or PBMCs.

In the original analysis: Amplification of reference gene primers was used by the study to estimate nucleated cell counts. Profiled with immunoSEQ multiplex PCR; TCRdb holds only in-frame clones, not every one. That table is the source of V, J and clone size, and D and trimming were worked out from the DNA. Of 350,000 to 550,000 clones in the sample, roughly nine tenths were seen once. Enrolled through a virtual design, the participants were between 18 and 89 years of age and came from 24 US areas. This CDR3 spans 15 amino acids. In germline, CDR1 is SGHRS, CDR2 YFSETQ. V lost 4 bases, J lost 4 bases, and 2 bases stayed unmatched.

Sequencing used PBMCs or T cells enriched from blood (not recorded which). The source of this sequence is a man younger than 45 who had recovered from COVID-19. The chain links TRBV5-1 to TRBJ2-1; 13 bases align to TRBD2. The CDR3 is CASSQGLAGYNEQFF. In DNA, the CDR3 is TGCGCCAGCAGCCAGGGACTAGCGGGATACAATGAGCAGTTCTTC. Combining the CDR3 with reference TRBV5-1 and TRBJ2-1 gives the whole variable domain KAGVTQTPRYLIKTRGQQVTLSCSPISGHRSVSWYQQTPGQGLQFLFEYFSETQRNKGNFPGRFSGRQFSNSRSEMNVSTLELGDSALYLCASSQGLAGYNEQFFGPGTRLTVL.